Presented here are 13 T cell receptor beta chains from one specimen sequenced in a study of T-cell reconstitution after alpha-beta-depleted transplantation in children. Unique molecular identifiers featured in how the TCRbeta library was prepared. Using its own MiXCR run on the PCR reads, TCRdb lists one record per CDR3 protein. The sample includes a few hundred thousand distinct CDR3 sequences, roughly 27% seen only once; the top ten take around a third. The material was PBMCs, obtained before TCRalphabeta/CD19-depleted stem cell transplant. These TCRs come from a boy less than two years old with Wiskott-Aldrich syndrome, due to receive a stem cell transplant.

The chain employs TRBV11-2 and TRBJ2-5; D tentatively fits TRBD1 or TRBD2 (5 bases each). There are 14 residues in the CDR3. V lost 0 bases, J lost 8 bases, and 13 bases lay in between. Germline lookup yields CDR1 SGHAT and CDR2 FQNNGV. CDR3 in amino acids: CASSLDIGTSTQYF. The CDR3 DNA reads as TGTGCCAGCAGCTTAGATATAGGGACGTCAACCCAGTACTTC.

The chain uses TRBV5-1 and TRBJ2-1, with 9 positions matching TRBD2. The CDR3 has 14 residues. Germline assignment: CDR1 SGHRS and CDR2 YFSETQ. The V and J ends lost 2 bases and 8 bases, in that order; junction bases with no gene match: 5. The CDR3 spells CASSFSAGGDEQFF. In DNA, the CDR3 is TGCGCCAGCAGCTTCTCGGCGGGAGGGGATGAGCAGTTCTTC.

This clonotype came up a few times. The chain couples TRBV5-1 to TRBJ1-2; TRBD1 might be the D (5 bases). V was clipped by 4 bases and J by 4 bases, with 14 bases between them. This CDR3 has 14 residues. Germline CDR1 reads SGHRS; CDR2 reads YFSETQ. The CDR3 sequence is CASSPGLGPYGYTF. The CDR3 DNA reads as TGCGCCAGCAGCCCAGGGCTAGGGCCCTATGGCTACACCTTC.

A remark on this clonotype: Relative to the germline gene, one junction end is altered; a read error may explain this. The genes are TRBV3-1 and TRBJ1-6, with a weak D call TRBD1 (6 bases). This CDR3 is 17 amino acids long. Per the germline V gene, CDR1 is LGHDT and CDR2 is YNNKEL (reference sequence). CDR3 bases: TGTGCCACCAGCCAAGGGATGCCGGGACAATATAATTCACCCCTCCACTTT. Protein product: CATSQGMPGQYNSPLHF.

The V call is TRBV20-1, the J call TRBJ1-2; 9 bases match TRBD1. The germline gives CDR1 DFQATT, CDR2 SNEGSKA (reference sequence). CDR3 length equals 13 residues. V lost 3 bases to trimming and J lost 5 bases; unmatched junction nucleotides: 4. CDR3 in amino acids: CSARRDREYGYTF. The CDR3 DNA sequence: TGCAGTGCTAGGCGGGACAGGGAATATGGCTACACCTTC.

A few counts support this clonotype. One end of the junction is discordant with germline, which a read error may explain. V gene TRBV20-1 combines with J gene TRBJ2-5; maybe TRBD1 (7 bases). Per germline, CDR1 DFQATT and CDR2 SNEGSKA (reference sequence). CDR3 length: 16 residues. This chain's CDR3 is CSARGGLGGGGETQYF. The CDR3 DNA is TGCAGTGCCAGAGGGGGCCTAGGCGGAGGGGGGGAGACCCAGTACTTC.

The sample holds one count of this clonotype. This chain connects TRBV3-1 to TRBJ2-1, with D maybe TRBD2 (6 bases). This CDR3 has 15 residues. V was pared by 0 bases and J by 9 bases, with 15 bases between. Germline V gene sequence: CDR1 LGHDT, CDR2 YNNKEL (reference sequence). Written as DNA, the CDR3 is TGTGCCAGCAGCCAAGAAGTGCTGGGGGGAAGTGAGCAGTTCTTC. The encoded protein is CASSQEVLGGSEQFF.

This clonotype was observed a few times. V gene TRBV12-3 or TRBV12-4 combines with J gene TRBJ1-4; no reliable D call. The CDR3 extends over 13 amino acids. Trimming cost V 3 bases and J 10 bases, with 12 bases left between them. The CDR3 DNA reads TGTGCCAGCAGTTTGAGCGATCGGGGAAAACTGTTTTTT. As protein: CASSLSDRGKLFF.

As to this clonotype: At one end the junction does not follow the germline gene, possibly because of a read error. The V call is TRBV5-5, the J call TRBJ2-7; 9 bases agree with TRBD1. This CDR3 comprises 17 residues. CDR1 is SGHKS, CDR2 YYEKEE, per germline (reference sequence). This chain's CDR3 is CASSLDILLGTGNEQYF. The CDR3 DNA sequence: TGTGCCAGCAGTTTGGACATCTTACTTGGGACAGGGAACGAGCAGTACTTC.

There are a few counts of this clonotype. This rearrangement joins TRBV11-2 to TRBJ2-3, with D hard to call. Trimming pared 5 bases from V and 1 base from J, leaving 13 bases between. Per germline, CDR1 SGHAT and CDR2 FQNNGV. The CDR3 loop spans 15 amino acids. The CDR3 region has the DNA TGTGCCAGCAGCCTCACTCCGAAGGGCACAGATACGCAGTATTTT. Protein sequence: CASSLTPKGTDTQYF.

This clonotype was counted only a few times. The CDR3 DNA is TGTGCCAGCGGAAAGGAATCCTACAATGAGCAGTTCTTC. It codes for CASGKESYNEQFF. The J gene is TRBJ2-1, the V gene TRBV6-1; D ambiguous. The CDR3 covers 13 residues. V lost 8 bases, J lost 1 base, and 9 bases lay in between. The V gene's germline CDR1 is MNHNS and CDR2 SASEGT.

The CDR3 DNA sequence: TGCAGTGCTAGAAGGGGTCGGGGGAGCTCCTACGAGCAGTACTTC. Its translation is CSARRGRGSSYEQYF. This rearrangement joins TRBV20-1 to TRBJ2-7, with a tentative D call TRBD2 (6 bases). The CDR3 has 15 residues. The germline V gene encodes CDR1 DFQATT and CDR2 SNEGSKA (reference sequence). Trimming pared 2 bases from V and 0 bases from J, leaving 14 bases between.

This clonotype appeared once. Here the CDR3 reads CASSYDRRPDTQYF. CDR3 nucleotides: TGTGCCAGCAGTTACGATCGACGCCCAGATACGCAGTATTTT. This sequence joins TRBV6-2 or TRBV6-3 and TRBJ2-3; the D is unclear. There are 14 residues in the CDR3. V was trimmed by 2 bases and J by 4 bases, leaving 10 bases between them. Germline CDR1 reads MNHEY; CDR2 reads SVGEGT.